This TCR beta chain was found in a study of blood T cell repertoires in COVID-19. This clone appeared once. Per germline, CDR1 MNHNY and CDR2 SVGAGI (reference sequence). V shed 9 bases and J 1 base; nucleotides not matched to a gene: 9. The CDR3 consists of 15 residues. Sequencing used immunoSEQ multiplex PCR; TCRdb keeps in-frame clones, though not all of them. The sample yields about 110,000 clones, 75% to 90% seen once. This TCR came from a human donor in a cohort sampled during active COVID-19. Sequences were obtained from peripheral blood. This chain connects TRBV6-6 to TRBJ1-5, with 7 bases identical to TRBD1. In DNA, the CDR3 is TGTGCCAGTGCGCCCCAGGGGGAAAGCAATCAGCCCCAGCATTTT. Translated: CASAPQGESNQPQHF.